This entry describes one T cell receptor beta chain. This sample is drawn from a study of T cell changes during pregnancy in multiple sclerosis. Between the trimmed V and J ends, which lost 0 bases and 1 base, there was a span of 13 bases. Per the germline V gene, CDR1 is GTSNPN and CDR2 is SVGIG (reference sequence). This CDR3 has 16 amino acids. The repertoire was sequenced with immunoSEQ multiplex PCR; TCRdb's copy has only in-frame clones and lacks some. Of approximately 50,000 clones in the sample, approximately 95% were seen once. This receptor was taken from a female donor with multiple sclerosis, enrolled in a pregnancy study. V is TRBV30 and J is TRBJ1-5; D uncertain. The material sequenced was CD4+ T cells from peripheral blood mononuclear cells, taken in the third trimester of pregnancy. The CDR3 DNA sequence: TGTGCCTGGAGTGTACCGGGAGGGAGGAGCAATCAGCCCCAGCATTTT. Protein sequence: CAWSVPGGRSNQPQHF.